This T cell receptor (beta chain) was captured by sequencing in a study of control samples from healthy donors and cancer patients (dated by TCRdb to 2018 to 2020). A few counts support this clone. Which antigen it targets is not known. No clone much larger than this one lies a single base away; base qualities are absent. The library was generated by the immunoSEQ multiplex PCR assay. The clones in this table, taken by TCRdb from immuneACCESS, are in-frame only. Not every clone is retained; where verified, under half of the shortfall comes from an unresolved V gene, and the cause of the rest is unknown. The sample records thousands of clones, approximately 85% of which are singletons. The ten largest clones represent about 7% of the sample. Trimming accounts for 5 bases at V and 4 bases at J, while the number of junction bases matched to no gene is 6. Inclusive of the bounding cysteine and phenylalanine, the CDR3 is 14 residues long. Here the CDR3 DNA is all that survives: 42 bases in frame from base 1. The germline V gene yields MNHEY for CDR1 and SVGEGT for CDR2.

The chain is made from TRBV6-2 or TRBV6-3 and TRBJ2-3, with 7 middle bases fitting TRBD2. The source material was formalin-fixed, paraffin-embedded tissue. This sequence originates from a female donor with lung cancer. The nucleotides are TGTGCCAGCAGTATGACACGGGAGGCAGATACGCAGTATTTT. This is translated as CASSMTREADTQYF.